This T cell receptor (beta chain) came from a study of T cells in localized non-small cell lung cancer. Looked up from germline, CDR1 is MNHEY and CDR2 is SVGAGI. The CDR3 totals 16 residues. Trimming cost V 0 bases and J 3 bases; bases outside gene matches: 3. Concerning this clone: The antigen remains unidentified.

The study's findings and limits: Longer overall survival associated with higher blood T cell density; shorter survival with higher adjacent-lung clonality. It remains possible that heterogeneity exists, since only one tumor region was sequenced.

The method was immunoSEQ multiplex PCR; TCRdb's version includes in-frame clones alone and lacks a portion of them. This table has roughly 25,000 clones, more than 75% appearing once. The sequence was collected from a man aged 35 to 69 with stage II lung adenocarcinoma. This chain connects TRBV6-5 to TRBJ2-7, with 12 positions matching TRBD2. The sequencing used PBMCs, collected before any cancer treatment. This CDR3 reads CASSYSATSGSYEQYF. The CDR3 nucleotides read TGTGCCAGCAGTTACTCTGCGACTAGCGGGAGCTACGAGCAGTACTTC.